This T cell receptor (beta chain) is drawn from a study of shared clonotypes between healthy human individuals. CDR1 and CDR2 (germline): MGHDK, SYGVNS. The CDR3 extends over 14 amino acids. V lost 8 bases and J lost 2, with 16 bases in between. The donors were all Caucasian adults (living in Nashville, Tennessee). Researchers divided each subset's genomic DNA evenly across several immunoSEQ plates. The authors sequenced unsorted PBMC DNA on ten immunoSEQ deep assay plates. Produced via immunoSEQ multiplex PCR; TCRdb's table is partial and in-frame only. Here the sample spans about 490,000 clones, approximately 80% being singletons. This clone was observed many times.

Sequencing was done on a sample of PBMCs. The sequence derives from a woman aged 40 to 50 in good health. Some clones in this sample may be carry-over from other donors' samples. The V and J genes are TRBV25-1 and TRBJ2-7; tentatively, D is TRBD1 or TRBD2 (5 bases each). CDR3 in amino acids: CASASGLFPYEQYF. CDR3 DNA: TGTGCCAGCGCCTCGGGGCTGTTCCCCTACGAGCAGTACTTC.